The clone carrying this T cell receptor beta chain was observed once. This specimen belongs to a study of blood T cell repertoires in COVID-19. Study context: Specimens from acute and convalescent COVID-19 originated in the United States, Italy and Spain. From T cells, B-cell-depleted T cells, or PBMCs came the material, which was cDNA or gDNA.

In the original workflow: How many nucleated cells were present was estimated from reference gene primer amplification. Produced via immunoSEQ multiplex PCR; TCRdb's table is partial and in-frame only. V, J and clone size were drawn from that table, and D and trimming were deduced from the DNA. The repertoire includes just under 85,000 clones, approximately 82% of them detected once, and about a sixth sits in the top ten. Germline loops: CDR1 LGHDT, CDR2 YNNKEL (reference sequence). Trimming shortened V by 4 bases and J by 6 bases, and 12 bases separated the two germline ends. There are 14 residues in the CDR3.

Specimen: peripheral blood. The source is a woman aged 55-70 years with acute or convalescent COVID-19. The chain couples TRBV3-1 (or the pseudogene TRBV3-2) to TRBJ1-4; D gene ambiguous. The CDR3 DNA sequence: TGTGCCAGCAGCCGAAGGGAGGTAGATGAAAAACTGTTTTTT. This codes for CASSRREVDEKLFF.